These T cell receptor beta chains were read from a single sample in a study of blood T cell repertoires in COVID-19. Sequenced by immunoSEQ multiplex PCR; TCRdb stores in-frame clones only, minus some. The data hold some 110,000 clones, with roughly 85% observed a single time. The sequenced sample consisted of peripheral blood. Receptors were obtained from a man under 40 with acute or convalescent COVID-19. Each CDR3 is given with its conserved first and last residue. D genes are given only for firm matches. A clone size is listed for some rows: how often the clone was seen (once, few, many), or a class if it is expanded.

TRBV4-2,.,TRBJ1-3,.,TGTGCCAGCAGCCAAGCGGGAGGGCCTGGAAACACCATATATTTT,CASSQAGGPGNTIYF
TRBV2,.,TRBJ1-6,.,TGTGCCAGCACCTCCCAACTGCACAGAAATTCACCCCTCCACTTT,CASTSQLHRNSPLHF
TRBV11-2,.,TRBJ2-3,TRBD2,TGTGCCAGCAGCTCTAGGGGGCTAGCGGGAGACGCAGATACGCAGTATTTT,CASSSRGLAGDADTQYF
TRBV7-9,.,TRBJ2-2,TRBD2,TGTGCCAGCAGCGACGGACTAGCGGGAGCCGGGGAGCTGTTTTTT,CASSDGLAGAGELFF
TRBV6-5,.,TRBJ1-4,.,TGTGCCAGCAGTTACTCGGGGGGGACTAGGGAAAAACTGTTTTTT,CASSYSGGTREKLFF
TRBV5-1,.,TRBJ2-5,TRBD2,TGCGCCAGCAGCTTGGATCCAGCGGGGGGTCAAGAGACCCAGTACTTC,CASSLDPAGGQETQYF
TRBV29-1,.,TRBJ2-3,TRBD2,TGCAGCTCACTAGCGGGAGTCGGCACAGATACGCAGTATTTT,CSSLAGVGTDTQYF
TRBV2,once,TRBJ1-2,.,TGTGCCAGCAGTGGCGAGTATGGCTACACCTTC,CASSGEYGYTF
TRBV6-4,.,TRBJ1-3,TRBD1,TGTGCCAGCAGCCAGAGGGACAGAGAAATTTCAGCCTCTGGAAACACCATATATTTT,CASSQRDREISASGNTIYF
TRBV11-3,.,TRBJ2-3,.,TGTGCCAGCAGCTTAGGGGACTCCTACACAGATACGCAGTATTTT,CASSLGDSYTDTQYF
TRBV5-6,.,TRBJ2-7,.,TGTGCCAGCAGCTTGGCCCCCAACCTCGGCGGGAACACCTACGAGCAGTACTTC,CASSLAPNLGGNTYEQYF